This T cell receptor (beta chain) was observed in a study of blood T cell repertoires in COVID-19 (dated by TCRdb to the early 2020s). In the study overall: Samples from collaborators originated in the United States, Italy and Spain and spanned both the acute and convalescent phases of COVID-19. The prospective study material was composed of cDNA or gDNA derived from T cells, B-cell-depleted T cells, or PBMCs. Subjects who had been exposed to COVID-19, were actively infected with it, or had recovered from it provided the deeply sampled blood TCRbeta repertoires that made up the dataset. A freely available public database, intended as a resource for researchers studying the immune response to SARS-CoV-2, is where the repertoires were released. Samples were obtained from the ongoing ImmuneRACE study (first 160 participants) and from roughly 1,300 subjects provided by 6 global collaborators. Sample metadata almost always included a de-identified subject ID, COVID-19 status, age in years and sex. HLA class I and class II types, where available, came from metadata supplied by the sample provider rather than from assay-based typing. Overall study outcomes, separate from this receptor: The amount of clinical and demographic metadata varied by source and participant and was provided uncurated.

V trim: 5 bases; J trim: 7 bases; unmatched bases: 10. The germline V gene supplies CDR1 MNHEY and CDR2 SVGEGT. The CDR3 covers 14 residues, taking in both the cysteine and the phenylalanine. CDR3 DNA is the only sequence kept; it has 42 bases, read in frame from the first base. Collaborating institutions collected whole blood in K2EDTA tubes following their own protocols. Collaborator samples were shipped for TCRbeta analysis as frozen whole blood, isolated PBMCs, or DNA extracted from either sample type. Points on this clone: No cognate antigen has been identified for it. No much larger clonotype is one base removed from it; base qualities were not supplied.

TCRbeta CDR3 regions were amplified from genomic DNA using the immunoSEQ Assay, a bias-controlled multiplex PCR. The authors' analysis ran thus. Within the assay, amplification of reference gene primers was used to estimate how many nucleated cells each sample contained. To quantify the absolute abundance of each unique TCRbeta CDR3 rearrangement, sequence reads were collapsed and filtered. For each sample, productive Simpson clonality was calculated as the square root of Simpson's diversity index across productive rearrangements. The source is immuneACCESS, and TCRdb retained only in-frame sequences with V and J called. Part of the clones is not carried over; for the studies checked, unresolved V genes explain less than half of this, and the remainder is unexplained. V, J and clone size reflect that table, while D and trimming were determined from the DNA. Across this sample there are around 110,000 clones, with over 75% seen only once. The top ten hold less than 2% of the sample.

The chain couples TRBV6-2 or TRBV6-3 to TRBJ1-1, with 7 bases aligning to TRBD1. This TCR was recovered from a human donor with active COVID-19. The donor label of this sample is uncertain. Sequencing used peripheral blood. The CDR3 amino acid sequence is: CASSLQGTAIEAFF. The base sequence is TGTGCCAGCAGTCTCCAAGGGACAGCGATTGAAGCTTTCTTT.